This T cell receptor beta chain was sequenced in a study of response to subunit inactivated influenza vaccine. General observations from the study: After each seasonal influenza vaccination, few new T cells are recruited, the authors suggested.

TCRdb redid the calling of the RT-PCR reads with MiXCR, one entry per CDR3 protein. The sample records 800,000 to 1,000,000 distinct CDR3 sequences, approximately 21% being singletons. This clonotype has a single count. Its antigen remains unidentified. V lost 1 base to trimming and J lost 7 bases, with 8 bases between them. Per germline, CDR1 SGDLS and CDR2 YYNGEE. The CDR3 has 13 amino acids. The gene calls are TRBV9 and TRBJ1-4; D remains ambiguous. The receptor's source is a middle-aged man who received an inactivated influenza vaccine. The source was PBMCs from blood, collected 5 days after vaccination. The DNA for the CDR3 is TGTGCCAGCAGCGTAAACGGAGGTGAAAAACTGTTTTTT. Its translation: CASSVNGGEKLFF.